The following is a T cell receptor (beta chain) sequence with its context. No cognate antigen has been identified for it. Base-call qualities are not available, and no considerably larger clone is one nucleotide away. These data belong to a study of cytotoxic CD8 clonotypes in ibrutinib-treated CLL (dated by TCRdb to the early 2020s). Turning to the overall study: The cohort had about ten relapsed/refractory and roughly 15 treatment-naive patients; some 17 were IGHV unmutated. Partial responses were observed in approximately 24 patients and complete responses in 2; after a median follow-up of roughly 62 months, remission was maintained in about 15 patients and progression was observed in about twelve. The response samples were drawn at a median of approximately 12 months into treatment, with a range of about 6 to 36 months. An average of around 250,000 productive templates and approximately 90,000 productive rearrangements was obtained per sample. Longitudinal samples were obtainable from about 30% of the roughly 90 participants in the trial. Cryopreserved peripheral blood mononuclear cells were collected at three points: before therapy, at response, and at either sustained remission or disease progression. Every remission and progressive disease sample was obtained while ibrutinib was still being received by the patients. Findings and caveats that apply to the study as a whole: Public clonotypes were rare and either contracted or stayed stable during treatment, and the rise in clonality at ibrutinib response reflected the expansion of private clonotypes. Baseline clonality was found to be higher than that of age-matched healthy donors and was strongly correlated with circulating CD8+ T-cell counts. An increase in clonality was observed at ibrutinib response, with clonality remaining stable during sustained remission and falling back toward baseline at progression. Sustained-remission and progressing patients did not have matched sampling times, and lymph node repertoires were not examined.

Each clonotype received, on average, 10x coverage in deep resolution sequencing performed on a MiSeq, where the target depth lay between 1 in 1 million and 1 in 200,000 T cells. The immunoSEQ hsTCRB Kit was used to generate TCR beta libraries. The authors' analysis ran thus. ImmunoSEQ Data Assistant and ImmunoSEQ Analyzer were used for data analysis, and V, D and J genes were assigned according to IMGT definitions. Clonality, which ranges from 0 to 1, was calculated as one minus the normalized Shannon entropy of productive rearrangement frequencies. Public clonotype analysis was restricted to overrepresented clonotypes comprising at least 0.05% of each patient's repertoire. About twelve repertoires from age-matched healthy donors, obtained from immuneACCESS, served as clonality controls. TCRdb stores this immuneACCESS table with in-frame sequences only. Part of the clones is absent; in the studies checked, under half of the shortfall reflects unresolved V genes, and no reason is known for the rest. Clonal size and the V and J genes are those of that table, whereas D and trimming came from the DNA. In this sample the table shows fewer than 100,000 clones, about 85% of which occur a single time. The ten most abundant clones make up about 4.4% of the sample.

Looking up the germline V gene yields CDR1 SGHTA and CDR2 FQGNSA. Cut back by 1 base and 6 bases, the V and J ends lie 13 bases apart. The CDR3 sequence holds 15 residues, the cysteine and phenylalanine included. Here the CDR3 DNA is all that survives: 45 bases in frame from base 1. In the paper's terms, the time point label means: approximately twelve months on ibrutinib. Roughly 1.8 micrograms of genomic DNA were extracted from cryopreserved PBMCs for TCR beta library preparation. High-throughput TCR beta sequencing was performed on longitudinal blood samples from CLL patients receiving ibrutinib monotherapy. The patients took part in an open-label, single-center phase 2 trial of ibrutinib monotherapy.

This chain is built from TRBV7-2 and TRBJ1-5; a tentative D match to TRBD1 spans 6 bases. Sequences were derived from PBMCs, sampled after 12 months of ibrutinib treatment. The clonotype was recovered from a human donor with chronic lymphocytic leukemia. In nucleotides, the sequence is TGTGCCAGCAGCTTAGGGGGGGCAGGGGTTCAGCCCCAGCATTTT. This encodes CASSLGGAGVQPQHF.